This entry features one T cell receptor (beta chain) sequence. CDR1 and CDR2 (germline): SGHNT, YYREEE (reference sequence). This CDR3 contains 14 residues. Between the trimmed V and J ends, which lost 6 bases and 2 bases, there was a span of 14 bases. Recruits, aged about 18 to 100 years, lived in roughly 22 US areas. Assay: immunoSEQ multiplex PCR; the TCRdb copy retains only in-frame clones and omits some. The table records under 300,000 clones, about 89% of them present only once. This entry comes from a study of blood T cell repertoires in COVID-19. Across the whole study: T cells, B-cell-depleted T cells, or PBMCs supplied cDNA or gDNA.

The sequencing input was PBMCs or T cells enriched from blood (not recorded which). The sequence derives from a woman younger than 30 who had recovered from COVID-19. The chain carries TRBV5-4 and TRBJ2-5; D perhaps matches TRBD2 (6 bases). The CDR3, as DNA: TGTGCCAGCAAAAGGGACTCCCCTCAAGAGACCCAGTACTTC. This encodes CASKRDSPQETQYF. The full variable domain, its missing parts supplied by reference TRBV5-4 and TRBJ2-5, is ETGVTQSPTHLIKTRGQQVTLRCSSQSGHNTVSWYQQALGQGPQFIFQYYREEENGRGNFPPRFSGLQFPNYSSELNVNALELDDSALYLCASKRDSPQETQYFGPGTRLLVL.